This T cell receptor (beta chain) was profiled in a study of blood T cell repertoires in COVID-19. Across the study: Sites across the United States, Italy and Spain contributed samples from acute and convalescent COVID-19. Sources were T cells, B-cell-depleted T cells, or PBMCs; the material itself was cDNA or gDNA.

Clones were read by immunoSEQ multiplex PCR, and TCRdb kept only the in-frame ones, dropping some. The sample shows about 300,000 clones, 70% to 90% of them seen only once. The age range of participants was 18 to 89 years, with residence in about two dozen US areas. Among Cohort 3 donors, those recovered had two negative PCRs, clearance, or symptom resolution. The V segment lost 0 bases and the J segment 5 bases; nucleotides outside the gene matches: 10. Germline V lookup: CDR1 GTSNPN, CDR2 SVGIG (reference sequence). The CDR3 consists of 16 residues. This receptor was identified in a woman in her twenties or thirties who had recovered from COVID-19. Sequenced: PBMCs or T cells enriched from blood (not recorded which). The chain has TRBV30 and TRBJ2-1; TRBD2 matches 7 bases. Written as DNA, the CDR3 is TGTGCCTGGAGTGTACGGGCGGGGGTAGGACACAATGAGCAGTTCTTC. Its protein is CAWSVRAGVGHNEQFF.